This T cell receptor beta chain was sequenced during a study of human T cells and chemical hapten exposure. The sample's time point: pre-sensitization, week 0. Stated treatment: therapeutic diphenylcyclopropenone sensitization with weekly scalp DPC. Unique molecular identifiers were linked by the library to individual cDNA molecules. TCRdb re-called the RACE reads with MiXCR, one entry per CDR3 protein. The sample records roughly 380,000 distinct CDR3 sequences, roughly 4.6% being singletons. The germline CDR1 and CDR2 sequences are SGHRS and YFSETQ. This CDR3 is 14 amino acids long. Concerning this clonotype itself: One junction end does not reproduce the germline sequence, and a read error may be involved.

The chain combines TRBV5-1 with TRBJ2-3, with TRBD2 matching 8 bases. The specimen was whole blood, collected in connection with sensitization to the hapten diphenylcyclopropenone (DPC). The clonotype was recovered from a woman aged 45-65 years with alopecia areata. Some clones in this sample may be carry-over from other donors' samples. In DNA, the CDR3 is TGCGCCAGCAGCTTGCGGGGGGGGCCAGATACGCATTATTTT. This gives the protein CASSLRGGPDTHYF.